One and the same sample provided the 31 T cell receptor beta chains below, sequenced in a study of CD8 T cells in Susac syndrome. RNA totalling roughly 0.45 to 1 ug underwent reverse transcription with random hexamers. From the immunoSEQ multiplex PCR reads, TCRdb called clonotypes with MiXCR, one entry per CDR3 protein. The table has about 180,000 distinct CDR3 sequences, 90% to 97% seen once; the top ten hold approximately 0.09%. Sequencing used CD4+ T cells from PBMCs. The origin of the receptors is a human donor with multiple sclerosis.

V is TRBV7-6 and J is TRBJ2-7, with TRBD1 as a possible D gene (6 bases). CDR1 is SGHVS and CDR2 is FNYEAQ in the germline V gene. V was pared by 1 base and J by 3 bases, with 13 bases between. The CDR3 has 15 residues. The CDR3 protein is CASSLDRALSYEQYF. For the CDR3, the DNA is TGTGCCAGCAGCTTAGACAGGGCTTTAAGCTACGAGCAGTACTTC.

The sample holds one count of this clonotype. The chain carries TRBV30 and TRBJ1-2; 7 bases map to TRBD1. V dropped 0 bases and J dropped 8; count of bases not matched to a gene: 6. The CDR3 loop spans 13 amino acids. CDR1 is GTSNPN and CDR2 is SVGIG in the germline V gene (reference sequence). For the CDR3, the DNA is TGTGCCTGGAGTGTACGGAAAGGGGGCGGCTACACCTTC. Translated: CAWSVRKGGGYTF.

For this clonotype: Sequence at one end of the junction differs from germline and may be a read error. The chain combines TRBV4-2 with TRBJ2-1; 7 bases line up with TRBD2. Germline-derived CDR1 and CDR2 are LGHNA and YNFKEQ. CDR3 length: 14 residues. The CDR3 region has the DNA TGTGCCAGCAGCCACACCCGGGACTACTATGAGCAGTTCTTC. Translating it yields CASSHTRDYYEQFF.

V gene TRBV29-1 combines with J gene TRBJ2-7, with D possibly TRBD1 on 6 matching bases. The CDR3 is 13 residues long. Germline loops: CDR1 SQVTM, CDR2 ANQGSEA. V was trimmed by 7 bases and J by 6 bases, leaving 19 bases between them. The CDR3 spells CSASGGRRVEQYF. CDR3 bases: TGCAGCGCAAGTGGGGGCAGGCGTGTCGAGCAGTACTTC.

This chain joins TRBV7-2 and TRBJ2-3; D is perhaps TRBD2 (6 bases). V gave up 4 bases and J gave up 0 bases, with 11 bases separating them. The CDR3 totals 15 residues. The germline V gene has CDR1 SGHTA and CDR2 FQGNSA. For the CDR3, the DNA is TGTGCCAGCAGCTCAAAGGGGACTAGCACAGATACGCAGTATTTT. Protein sequence: CASSSKGTSTDTQYF.

V usage is TRBV29-1 and J usage is TRBJ2-3; the D gene is possibly TRBD2 (6 bases). Germline lookup yields CDR1 SQVTM and CDR2 ANQGSEA. This CDR3 region has 13 residues. With 6 bases removed from V and 4 bases from J, the gap between germline ends came to 14 bases. The CDR3 sequence: CSVTRMGPDTQYF. The CDR3 bases are TGCAGCGTGACTAGGATGGGTCCAGATACGCAGTATTTT.

The chain couples TRBV30 to TRBJ1-6; 8 positions agree with TRBD1. Germline loops: CDR1 GTSNPN, CDR2 SVGIG (reference sequence). The V gene end was trimmed by 2 bases and the J gene end by 5 bases; junction bases not matched to a gene: 2. This CDR3 comprises 14 residues. The CDR3 DNA reads as TGTGCCTGGAGTCAGGGGGCTCATAATTCACCCCTCCACTTT. As protein: CAWSQGAHNSPLHF.

The chain uses TRBV20-1 and TRBJ2-7, with a weak D call TRBD1 (5 bases). Germline V gene sequence: CDR1 DFQATT, CDR2 SNEGSKA (reference sequence). The V and J ends lost 5 bases and 6 bases respectively, with 17 bases between them. This CDR3 contains 13 residues. The chain's CDR3 is CSASTASPAEQYF. CDR3 bases: TGCAGTGCTTCGACAGCCTCGCCAGCCGAGCAGTACTTC.

The rearrangement uses TRBV6-5 and TRBJ2-2; D is ambiguous. This CDR3 has 15 amino acids. V was cut by 6 bases and J by 0 bases, with 11 bases left in between. Germline V CDR1 and CDR2: MNHEY, SVGAGI. CDR3: CASSHWSANTGELFF. The DNA of the CDR3 is TGTGCCAGCAGCCACTGGTCGGCGAACACCGGGGAGCTGTTTTTT.

V usage is TRBV5-1 and J usage is TRBJ2-3; 8 bases line up with TRBD2. CDR3 size: 18 residues. Germline V CDR1 and CDR2: SGHRS, YFSETQ. V shed 5 bases, J shed 2 bases, and the junction held 16 bases outside the gene matches. CDR3 DNA sequence: TGCGCCAGCAGTCTCATCCCCCCCAGCGGGGGACTCACAGATACGCAGTATTTT. This gives the protein CASSLIPPSGGLTDTQYF. Looking up the rest from reference TRBV5-1 and TRBJ2-3 gives the full variable domain: KAGVTQTPRYLIKTRGQQVTLSCSPISGHRSVSWYQQTPGQGLQFLFEYFSETQRNKGNFPGRFSGRQFSNSRSEMNVSTLELGDSALYLCASSLIPPSGGLTDTQYFGPGTRLTVL.

V gene TRBV20-1 combines with J gene TRBJ2-7; D may be TRBD1 (5 bases). V was clipped by 3 bases and J by 4 bases, with 19 bases between them. This CDR3 comprises 15 residues. Germline loops: CDR1 DFQATT, CDR2 SNEGSKA (reference sequence). CDR3 nucleotides: TGCAGTGCTAGTCACCCCCGTCAGGGAAATTACGAGCAGTACTTC. It encodes CSASHPRQGNYEQYF.

The rearrangement uses TRBV20-1 and TRBJ1-1, with D possibly TRBD1 on 6 matching bases. CDR1 is DFQATT and CDR2 is SNEGSKA in the germline V gene (reference sequence). This CDR3 is built from 12 residues. V lost 5 bases to trimming and J lost 10 bases, with 17 bases between them. Here the CDR3 DNA reads TGCAGTGCTCAAACCGGGACACAGGGAGCTTTCTTT. It codes for CSAQTGTQGAFF.

The chain links TRBV20-1 to TRBJ2-5; the match to TRBD2 covers 9 bases. The trim removed 3 bases at V and 5 bases at J, leaving 7 bases unmatched. The CDR3 covers 14 residues. Germline V gene lookup returns CDR1 DFQATT and CDR2 SNEGSKA (reference sequence). The CDR3 DNA reads as TGCAGTGCTAGGCCGGGACTAGCAGGGGAGACCCAGTACTTC. Translating it yields CSARPGLAGETQYF.

The CDR3 region has the DNA TGTGCCAGCTTATCAGAGGGAGAGACCCAGTACTTC. Translating gives CASLSEGETQYF. The chain combines TRBV18 with TRBJ2-5; a weak D match, TRBD2 (5 bases). Trimming cost V 7 bases and J 4 bases, with 10 bases left between them. Germline V gives CDR1 KGHSH, CDR2 LQKENI. This CDR3 region has 12 residues.

This chain links TRBV15 with TRBJ1-1, with no clear D. Trimming cost V 0 bases and J 0 bases, with 5 bases left between them. Germline CDR1 LNHNV, CDR2 YYDKDF (reference sequence). The CDR3 spans 14 residues. CDR3 amino acids: CATSRDGVNTEAFF. CDR3 coding DNA: TGTGCCACCAGCAGAGATGGAGTGAACACTGAAGCTTTCTTT.

J is TRBJ1-1 and V is TRBV30, with 9 bases that match TRBD1. Germline-derived CDR1 and CDR2 are GTSNPN and SVGIG (reference sequence). This CDR3 has 13 residues. V lost 1 base, J lost 11 bases, and 8 bases stayed unmatched. The DNA for the CDR3 is TGTGCCTGGAGTGGCTACAGGGGGCCGGATGCTTTCTTT. Translated, it gives CAWSGYRGPDAFF. Full variable domain (rest looked up from reference TRBV30 and TRBJ1-1): SQTIHQWPATLVQPVGSPLSLECTVEGTSNPNLYWYRQAAGRGLQLLFYSVGIGQISSEVPQNLSASRPQDRQFILSSKKLLLSDSGFYLCAWSGYRGPDAFFGQGTRLTVV.

The chain combines TRBV30 with TRBJ1-2; D ambiguous. V was pared by 5 bases and J by 8 bases, with 18 bases between. This CDR3 contains 13 residues. CDR1 GTSNPN and CDR2 SVGIG come from the germline V gene (reference sequence). The CDR3 reads CAWAPIGSGGYTF. The DNA for the CDR3 is TGTGCCTGGGCGCCCATCGGCTCGGGAGGCTACACCTTC.

The rearrangement links TRBV6-2 or TRBV6-3 to TRBJ2-2; 12 bases are shared with TRBD2. CDR1 is MNHEY, CDR2 SVGEGT, per germline. CDR3 length: 20 amino acids. Trimming at V came to 2 bases and at J to 5 bases, leaving 15 bases not matched to a gene. The CDR3 region is CASSYPLGLAGGPRTGELFF. CDR3 DNA: TGTGCCAGCAGTTACCCCCTAGGCCTAGCGGGGGGGCCCCGGACCGGGGAGCTGTTTTTT.

The chain links TRBV19 to TRBJ1-2; D perhaps matches TRBD1 (6 bases). The V gene lost 5 bases and the J gene lost 3 bases, with 10 bases spanning the gap. Germline CDR1 is LNHDA and CDR2 is SQIVND (reference sequence). The CDR3 length is 13 residues. CDR3 nucleotide sequence: TGTGCCAGTAGTGCGGACAGTTACTATGGCTACACCTTC. It yields the protein CASSADSYYGYTF. The entire variable domain, with the rest obtained from reference TRBV19 and TRBJ1-2, is as follows: DGGITQSPKYLFRKEGQNVTLSCEQNLNHDAMYWYRQDPGQGLRLIYYSQIVNDFQKGDIAEGYSVSREKKESFPLTVTSAQKNPTAFYLCASSADSYYGYTFGSGTRLTVV.

This sequence joins TRBV12-3 or TRBV12-4 and TRBJ2-3; 9 positions agree with TRBD1. The CDR3 runs to 14 residues. V lost 6 bases to trimming and J lost 4 bases; unmatched junction nucleotides: 5. CDR3 DNA sequence: TGTGCCAGCAGCACTACAGGGGGCTCAGATACGCAGTATTTT. Residues: CASSTTGGSDTQYF.

The chain employs TRBV29-1 and TRBJ1-4; perhaps TRBD1 as D (5 bases). The CDR3 consists of 12 residues. The ends were cut back, 4 bases at V and 8 bases at J, with 11 bases in the middle. Germline V gene data show CDR1 as SQVTM and CDR2 as ANQGSEA. The DNA of the CDR3 is TGCAGCGTTGCCCAGGGAGGAGAAAAACTGTTTTTT. Translated: CSVAQGGEKLFF.

This chain connects TRBV11-2 to TRBJ2-5; no reliable D call. The CDR3 runs to 13 residues. CDR1 is SGHAT and CDR2 is FQNNGV in the germline V gene. V was cut by 2 bases and J by 5 bases, with 9 bases left in between. The CDR3 reads CASSLFQSETQYF. The DNA for the CDR3 is TGTGCCAGCAGCTTATTCCAGAGCGAGACCCAGTACTTC.

This clonotype was seen just once. The chain couples TRBV10-3 to TRBJ2-2, with a weak D call TRBD1 (6 bases). V was pared by 8 bases and J by 2 bases, with 15 bases between. CDR3 size: 15 residues. Germline V gene sequence: CDR1 ENHRY, CDR2 SYGVKD. The CDR3 bases are TGTGCCATCGGACAGAATAGACGTAACACCGGGGAGCTGTTTTTT. Translated, it gives CAIGQNRRNTGELFF.

This rearrangement joins TRBV5-4 to TRBJ2-5; tentatively, D is TRBD1 or TRBD2 (5 bases each). The CDR3 runs to 15 residues. V was pared by 4 bases and J by 2 bases, with 15 bases between. The germline gives CDR1 SGHNT, CDR2 YYREEE (reference sequence). The DNA of the CDR3 is TGTGCCAGCAGCAAGCTTCAGGGAGTACAAGAGACCCAGTACTTC. Its translation: CASSKLQGVQETQYF.

The chain carries TRBV20-1 and TRBJ2-7, with D uncertain. Trimming took off 4 bases at V and 6 bases at J, with 16 bases between the two ends. Germline CDR1 reads DFQATT; CDR2 reads SNEGSKA (reference sequence). CDR3 size: 13 residues. This CDR3 is CSATQTDWSEQYF. The CDR3 DNA follows: TGCAGTGCTACCCAGACGGATTGGAGCGAGCAGTACTTC.

The V gene is TRBV4-3, the J gene TRBJ2-3; weak D call: TRBD2 (5 bases). Germline loops: CDR1 LGHNA, CDR2 YSLEER. The V end lost 2 bases, the J end lost 7 bases, and 10 bases lay between the germline ends. The CDR3 length is 13 residues. The DNA of the CDR3 is TGCGCCAGCAGCCAAACCCGAGGGAATACGCAGTATTTT. Its protein is CASSQTRGNTQYF.

The chain couples TRBV28 to TRBJ2-7, with TRBD1 matching over 10 bases. The CDR3 sequence is 13 residues long. In germline, CDR1 is MDHEN, CDR2 SYDVKM. CDR3 DNA: TGTGCTGGGGGGACAGGGGTCCCCTACGAGCAGTACTTC. Its translation: CAGGTGVPYEQYF.

This sequence joins TRBV4-2 and TRBJ2-3, with TRBD2 identical over 9 bases. Trimming cost V 1 base and J 2 bases; bases outside gene matches: 13. Germline assignment: CDR1 LGHNA and CDR2 YNFKEQ. This CDR3 spans 19 amino acids. The CDR3 nucleotides read TGTGCCAGCAGCCAAGTTCTTCCGGGACTAGCCACAGCCACAGATACGCAGTATTTT. The encoded protein is CASSQVLPGLATATDTQYF.

The chain couples TRBV4-2 to TRBJ1-2; D unclear. The germline gives CDR1 LGHNA, CDR2 YNFKEQ. V lost 0 bases to trimming and J lost 4 bases, with 12 bases between them. The CDR3 runs to 15 residues. CDR3 nucleotides: TGTGCCAGCAGCCAAGATGCCAGTAGTGGCTATGGCTACACCTTC. Protein: CASSQDASSGYGYTF.

This clonotype was counted once. The rearrangement joins TRBV20-1 to TRBJ2-7; unclear D gene. There are 13 residues in the CDR3. Germline values: CDR1 DFQATT, CDR2 SNEGSKA (reference sequence). Trimming removed 5 bases from V and 0 bases from J, with 11 bases in between. CDR3 in DNA: TGCAGTGCTCCCCCGGGTGACTCCTACGAGCAGTACTTC. This encodes CSAPPGDSYEQYF.

This sequence joins TRBV24-1 and TRBJ1-2; D remains ambiguous. V lost 5 bases to trimming and J lost 0 bases, with 15 bases between them. The CDR3 runs 16 residues. CDR1 is KGHDR, CDR2 SFDVKD, per germline. CDR3 sequence (DNA): TGTGCCACCAGTGGAGGGCCTGGCTATACTAACTATGGCTACACCTTC. Translated, it gives CATSGGPGYTNYGYTF.